This TCR beta chain is drawn from a study of Graves' ophthalmopathy and Graves' hyperthyroidism (dated by TCRdb to 2016 to 2019). Regarding the research as a whole: Peripheral blood was collected before any treatment was given, at the time of initial diagnosis. The study used TCR beta repertoire signatures to distinguish Graves' ophthalmopathy from Graves' hyperthyroidism and to predict progression to ophthalmopathy. In total, over 130 blood samples were TCR-sequenced: approximately 40 ophthalmopathy, some 72 hyperthyroidism and about 17 hyperthyroidism-to-ophthalmopathy patients. To explore V-J signatures distinguishing ophthalmopathy from hyperthyroidism, a discovery set of approximately 100 patients (roughly 45 ophthalmopathy, over 55 stable hyperthyroidism) was enrolled. For independent validation, a separate cohort was made up of 18 hyperthyroidism patients plus 17 patients who later progressed from hyperthyroidism to ophthalmopathy. T-cell repertoires of thyroid tissue and blood were compared in over 5 hyperthyroidism patients. Once sampling was done, hyperthyroidism patients were given methimazole at a starting dose of 30 mg daily, while ophthalmopathy patients were given high-dose intravenous methylprednisolone. The 100 discovery patients were randomly split 7:3 into training and test sets. Overall study results and their limits: Most of the expanded thyroid clonotypes with a frequency above 0.001 were also detected in blood, and it was suggested that the thyroid immune response may be reflected by blood repertoires. The 13-signature model separated ophthalmopathy from stable hyperthyroidism with approximately 85% sensitivity and about 81% specificity in cross-validation, and 80%/75% in the test set. In validation, the model predicted ophthalmopathy progression with 55% to 71% sensitivity and 72% to 80% specificity; some 13 predicted patients were CT-confirmed with GO in a median of about 6.1 months. Sample size was not statistically predetermined, and group allocation was not concealed from the investigators.

Here V drops 4 bases and J drops 9 bases, and the junction holds 9 bases not matched to any gene. Sequences SGHRS (CDR1) and YFSETQ (CDR2) are obtained from the germline V gene. Including cysteine and phenylalanine, the CDR3 has 14 amino acids. Just the 42-base CDR3 DNA is kept, in frame starting at base 1. Hyperthyroidism was defined as stable when no progression to ophthalmopathy occurred within 18 months of follow-up. Patients with hyperthyroidism were aged 18 to 65 years, had been newly diagnosed, and had a disease duration of less than 2 months. Patients with other autoimmune diseases, uncontrolled infections, pregnancy or lactation were excluded. Diagnosis was based on clinical symptoms, serum thyroxine, TRAb, thyroid ultrasound and orbital computed tomography. Ficoll-Paque density gradient centrifugation was used to isolate PBMCs from about 10 ml of fresh peripheral blood. Total RNA was extracted using Trizol reagent, and RNA quality was checked on an Agilent 2100 Bioanalyzer.

About this clonotype itself: Its antigen is unknown. Base-call qualities are not available, and no considerably larger clone is one nucleotide away.

TCR beta CDR3 regions were amplified from RNA transcripts for repertoire sequencing. A first-round RT-PCR used HTBI primers with the Qiagen OneStep RT-PCR kit, followed by a second-round multiplex PCR, size selection and purification. The libraries underwent paired-end sequencing with 100 bp reads on an Illumina HiSeq2000. On the study's bioinformatics: Reads were processed with SOAPnuke, discarding reads with adapters, uncalled bases, mean Phred below 15, or no exact constant-primer or identifier match. High-quality paired reads were merged with COPE v1.2.5. Clonotypes were defined as unique nucleotide sequences and were aligned to IMGT TRB V, D and J references using MiTCR v1.1. The analysis was limited to V-J combinations with a frequency above 0.0001, which together covered approximately 99% of repertoires. For each V-J combination, a TCR clonal expansion and chaos score was defined as F50 clonal expansion divided by the chaos observed in the TCRdist matrix. Welch's t-statistics and random forest were used to reduce the features to about 12 V-J combinations, which were then used as input to a naive Bayes classifier. Thyroid-blood repertoire similarity was quantified with the Morisita-Horn index. The public reads were reanalyzed by TCRdb: fastp trimming at Q25, MiXCR alignment, in-frame beta chains only. Every CDR3 protein is listed once, alongside the most common genes and DNA of its rows. TCRdb, rather than the study authors, made the V and J calls. This sample lists approximately 380,000 distinct CDR3 sequences; around 21% were detected once. The ten largest clones represent roughly 3% of the sample.

The specimen was peripheral blood. The source of this sequence is a woman in her late teens or twenties with stable Graves' hyperthyroidism. Donor details come from another sample of the same person, matched by shared clones. The sequence links TRBV5-1 to TRBJ2-2; 7 bases in the junction line up with TRBD1. The DNA sequence is as follows: TGCGCCAGCAGCCCGGGACAGTTGACCCGGGAGCTGTTTTTT. It is translated as CASSPGQLTRELFF.